In this sample, the clone carrying this TCR beta chain turned up many times. The target antigen is unknown. A second roughly 7 to 11 cycle PCR used barcoded and J-beta primers. TCRdb redid the calling of the 5' RACE reads with MiXCR, one entry per CDR3 protein. Of around 800,000 distinct CDR3 sequences in the sample, about 45% were seen once. The data were obtained in a study of blood T cells in healthy people across ages. Whole-study findings and limits: Because sorting was not performed, PBMCs prevented conclusive naive versus antigen-experienced comparison.

The sample was blood. This sequence originates from an elderly man in good health.

The CDR3 DNA reads as TGTGCCAGCAGTTTAGAGCGGACGGGGGAGCAGTACTTC. This encodes CASSLERTGEQYF. The V and J genes are TRBV12-3 or TRBV12-4 and TRBJ2-7; tentatively, D is TRBD2 (5 bases). The CDR3 spans 13 residues. Trimming cost V 1 base and J 7 bases, with 11 bases left between them.